The rows below give T cell receptor beta chains drawn from one sample of a study of T cell responses to AZD1222 COVID-19 vaccine. The table came from immunoSEQ multiplex PCR; TCRdb's copy has only in-frame clones and leaves some out. This sample carries 150,000 to 200,000 clones, 90% of them seen once, and the ten largest clones take less than 3%. Sample: peripheral blood, taken on day 0 of AZD1222 vaccination. Every receptor here comes from an adult in good health. Each CDR3 is given with its conserved first and last residue. A D gene is named only where the DNA matches it firmly. Clone size, where shown, is once, few, many, or a class for clones that have expanded.

>.|TRBD1|14|TRBV5-1|TRBJ2-1
TGCGCCAGCAGCATAGGACAGGACTACAATGAGCAGTTCTTC
CASSIGQDYNEQFF
>.|.|15|TRBV18|TRBJ1-5
TGTGCCAGCTCACCGGGGAGTGATAGCAATCAGCCCCAGCATTTT
CASSPGSDSNQPQHF
>.|.|13|TRBV29-1|TRBJ1-2
TGCAGCGTTTATGTTTCGGGGGTCTATGGCTACACCTTC
CSVYVSGVYGYTF
>.|TRBD1|15|TRBV5-1|TRBJ2-7
TGCGCCAGCACCCTAGGGGGCTCCTTCTCCTACGAGCAGTACTTC
CASTLGGSFSYEQYF
>.|TRBD1|13|TRBV7-6|TRBJ1-6
TGTGCCAGCAGCTTGGGACAGGAATCACCCCTCCACTTT
CASSLGQESPLHF
>.|.|16|TRBV9|TRBJ1-6
TGTGCCAGCAGCCCCCACATGAGCTCCTATAATTCACCCCTCCACTTT
CASSPHMSSYNSPLHF
>once|TRBD1|14|TRBV19|TRBJ1-1
TGTGCCAGTACCCTCGTTGACAGGGACACTGAAGCTTTCTTT
CASTLVDRDTEAFF
>.|.|15|TRBV30|TRBJ2-2
TGTGCCTGGAAGAGCGGACGCGCGAACACCGGGGAGCTGTTTTTT
CAWKSGRANTGELFF
>.|.|14|TRBV29-1|TRBJ2-1
TGCAGCGTACCCTTGGCAGGGACGGGTAATGAGCAGTTCTTC
CSVPLAGTGNEQFF
>.|.|13|TRBV12-3/TRBV12-4|TRBJ1-2
TGTGCCAGCAGTTTTAGGAGGGGCGGAGGCTACACCTTC
CASSFRRGGGYTF
>once|.|12|TRBV7-8|TRBJ2-3
TGTGCCAGCAGCCCAAGAGCAGATACGCAGTATTTT
CASSPRADTQYF
>.|.|15|TRBV18|TRBJ2-2
TGTGCCAGCCCCGCCGGGGCTGCGAACACCGGGGAGCTGTTTTTT
CASPAGAANTGELFF
>.|.|18|TRBV15|TRBJ2-5
TGTGCCACCAGCAGAGAATTAGGAGCCCCCCTCGACCAAGAGACCCAGTACTTC
CATSRELGAPLDQETQYF
>.|.|12|TRBV7-9|TRBJ1-4
TGTGCCAGCAGCCCGGCTGGAGGGATGCTGTTTTTT
CASSPAGGMLFF
>.|TRBD2|17|TRBV6-4|TRBJ2-2
TGTGCCAGTAGAGAAACCGGGACTAGCGGGGGTACCGGGGAGCTGTTTTTT
CASRETGTSGGTGELFF
>.|.|20|TRBV12-2|TRBJ1-5
TGTGCAAGTCGCCTCGAGGACAGCATCGGGTGGTACGATAGCAATCAGCCCCAGCATTTT
CASRLEDSIGWYDSNQPQHF
>few|TRBD2|15|TRBV6-4|TRBJ2-3
TGTGCCAGCAGCGCAAGCGGGGCTTCGCCAGATACGCAGTATTTT
CASSASGASPDTQYF
>.|.|13|TRBV18|TRBJ1-2
TGTGCCAGCTCACCACCGACGCTCGGCGGCTACACCTTC
CASSPPTLGGYTF